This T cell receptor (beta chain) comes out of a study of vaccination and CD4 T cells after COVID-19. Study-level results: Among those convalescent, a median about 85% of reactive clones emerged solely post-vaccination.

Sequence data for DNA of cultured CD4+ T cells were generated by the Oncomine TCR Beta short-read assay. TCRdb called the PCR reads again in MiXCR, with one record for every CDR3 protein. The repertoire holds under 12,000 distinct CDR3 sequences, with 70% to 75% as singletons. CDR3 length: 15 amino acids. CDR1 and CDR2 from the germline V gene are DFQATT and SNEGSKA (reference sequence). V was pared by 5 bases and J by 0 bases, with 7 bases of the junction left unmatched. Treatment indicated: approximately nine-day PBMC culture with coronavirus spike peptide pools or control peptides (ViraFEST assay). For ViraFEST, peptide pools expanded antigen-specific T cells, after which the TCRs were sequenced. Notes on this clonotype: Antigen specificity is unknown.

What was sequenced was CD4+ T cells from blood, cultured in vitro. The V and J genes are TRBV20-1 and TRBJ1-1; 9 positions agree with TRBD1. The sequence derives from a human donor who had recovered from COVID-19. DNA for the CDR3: TGCAGTGCTCTCGACAGGGGGAGGATGAACACTGAAGCTTTCTTT. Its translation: CSALDRGRMNTEAFF.